This T cell receptor beta chain appears in the sequencing data of a study of cytomegalovirus exposure and HLA in healthy donors. This clone was seen a few times. The antigen remains unidentified. Though probably carrying unrecorded immune exposures, donors were nominally healthy at sampling. In the PCR, 60 Vbeta and 13 Jbeta primers were used. TCRdb's table, derived via immunoSEQ multiplex PCR, lists solely in-frame clones and lacks some. Of approximately 70,000 clones listed, approximately 80% are singletons. Study outcomes and limitations: Specificity for CMV antigens was confirmed in vitro for a few of the CMV-associated chains. The authors enumerated 164 TCR beta chains as linked to cytomegalovirus. CMV serostatus was the sole immune exposure information available.

The CDR3 contains 17 residues. The germline CDR1 and CDR2 sequences are WNHNN and SYGVQD (reference sequence). The V and J ends lost 2 bases and 4 bases, in that order; junction bases with no gene match: 9. Sequencing used PBMCs. The receptor was isolated from a woman in her 30s in good health and CMV-seronegative. The chain employs TRBV10-1 and TRBJ1-4; 8 bases match TRBD1. The CDR3 reads CASSEEVDRGVNEKLFF. The CDR3 nucleotides are TGCGCCAGCAGTGAGGAAGTCGACAGGGGTGTTAATGAAAAACTGTTTTTT.